The rows below give T cell receptor beta chains drawn from one sample of a study of shared T cell receptors in the human thymus. The assay was immunoSEQ multiplex PCR, and TCRdb's table has in-frame clones only and misses some. The table includes 550,000 to 800,000 clones, approximately 83% detected once. In addition, the sample was reused for a study of human thymus T cells.

Input material: thymocytes. These receptors came from a girl in the first two years of life with a congenital heart defect. The CDR3 runs from the conserved cysteine through the conserved F or W. D genes are given only for firm matches. The listing skips clone size in some rows; elsewhere it reads once, few, many or a size class.

j_gene	d_gene	len	abundance	v_gene	CDR3nt	CDR3aa
TRBJ2-1	TRBD2	15	-	TRBV19	TGTGCCAGTAGTCTAGCGGGGGGGGACTGCAATGAGCAGTTCTTC	CASSLAGGDCNEQFF
TRBJ1-2	TRBD1	15	-	TRBV5-1	TGCGCCAGCAGCTTGGGGGACAGGGAAAGCTATGGCTACACCTTC	CASSLGDRESYGYTF
TRBJ2-1	-	16	-	TRBV27	TGTGCCAGCAGTTCCGGTAAGAACCCGTACTACAATGAGCAGTTCTTC	CASSSGKNPYYNEQFF
TRBJ2-7	-	13	-	TRBV5-4	TGTGCCAGCAGCTTGCGTCAGTCCGACGAGCAGTACTTC	CASSLRQSDEQYF
TRBJ2-7	-	14	-	TRBV4-1	TGCGCCAGCAGCCAGGCCCGAAGGGGCTACGAGCAGTACTTC	CASSQARRGYEQYF
TRBJ2-2	-	17	-	TRBV7-9	TGTGCCAGCAGCTTACCTATACCTAACCTCGGCACCGGGGAGCTGTTTTTT	CASSLPIPNLGTGELFF
TRBJ1-5	TRBD1	15	-	TRBV5-6	TGTGCCAGCAGCAGACAGGGGATGGGCAATCAGCCCCAGCATTTT	CASSRQGMGNQPQHF
TRBJ2-3	TRBD2	16	-	TRBV7-8	TGTGCCAGCAGCTCGGGACTAGCGGAGAACACAGATACGCAGTATTTT	CASSSGLAENTDTQYF
TRBJ1-3	-	16	-	TRBV5-8	TGTGCCAGCAGCTTGCTAGGGGGTTCCTCTGGAAACACCATATATTTT	CASSLLGGSSGNTIYF
TRBJ1-6	-	15	-	TRBV5-6	TGTGCCAGCAGCCTACGGGGGAATCAGAATTCACCCCTCCACTTT	CASSLRGNQNSPLHF
TRBJ1-2	TRBD1	14	-	TRBV5-6	TGTGCCAGCAGCCGGGACAGGGGGGGTCGGGGCTACACCTTC	CASSRDRGGRGYTF
TRBJ1-4	TRBD1	15	-	TRBV19	TGTGCCAGTAGTACCAGGGGGCGACTTGACGAAAAACTGTTTTTT	CASSTRGRLDEKLFF
TRBJ1-4	-	21	-	TRBV2	TGTGCCAGCAGTACAGAGAATGAATTCATCAAGAACTCAACAACTAATGAAAAACTGTTTTTT	CASSTENEFIKNSTTNEKLFF
TRBJ1-3	TRBD1	16	-	TRBV6-5	TGTGCCAGCAGTTGGAGGGACAGCAGTAAAGGAAACACCATATATTTT	CASSWRDSSKGNTIYF
TRBJ1-1	-	15	-	TRBV4-1	TGCGCCAGCAGCCACTATAGGGGGGGCAAAACTGAAGCTTTCTTT	CASSHYRGGKTEAFF
TRBJ1-2	-	14	-	TRBV28	TGTGCCAGCAGCCACCCCCAGAACCTCTATGGCTACACCTTC	CASSHPQNLYGYTF
TRBJ2-1	TRBD2	14	-	TRBV7-3	TGTGCCAGCAGCAGGGGACTAGCGGGGGGACCACAGTTCTTC	CASSRGLAGGPQFF
TRBJ1-1	-	16	-	TRBV9	TGTGCCAGCAGCGTGGGCAGTATCTACTTGAACACTGAAGCTTTCTTT	CASSVGSIYLNTEAFF
TRBJ1-5	-	16	-	TRBV28	TGTGCCAGCAGTTCCCCGTTTCTATCCACTAATCAGCCCCAGCATTTT	CASSSPFLSTNQPQHF
TRBJ1-1	-	17	-	TRBV2	TGTGCCAGCACCGCAGGGGAGGGAGGTCCAAAGAACACTGAAGCTTTCTTT	CASTAGEGGPKNTEAFF
TRBJ2-7	-	14	-	TRBV28	TGTGCCAGCAGCCCACGTCACGGCGGCAGCGAGCAGTACTTC	CASSPRHGGSEQYF
TRBJ2-2	TRBD2	20	few	TRBV10-3	TGTGCCATCAGTGAGAAGGCTAGCGGGGGGCCCACGGGGAACACCGGGGAGCTGTTTTTT	CAISEKASGGPTGNTGELFF
TRBJ1-5	-	13	-	TRBV2	TGTGCCAGCAGACTCAGGGTGCGACAGCCCCAGCATTTT	CASRLRVRQPQHF
TRBJ1-2	TRBD1	17	-	TRBV11-2	TGTGCCAGCAGATCACTTTTCGGGACAGCTATTATCTATGGCTACACCTTC	CASRSLFGTAIIYGYTF
TRBJ1-2	TRBD1	14	-	TRBV10-3	TGTGCCATCAGACCCCGGGACAGGGAAGATGGCTACACCTTC	CAIRPRDREDGYTF
TRBJ1-2	TRBD1	16	-	TRBV4-3	TGCGCCAGCAGCCAAGGACTGAGACAGGGTTCCTATGGCTACACCTTC	CASSQGLRQGSYGYTF
TRBJ1-3	-	17	-	TRBV9	TGTGCCAGCAGCGTAGGGGTTCGGGCAGGGCCCGGAAACACCATATATTTT	CASSVGVRAGPGNTIYF
TRBJ2-5	-	17	-	TRBV14	TGTGCCAGCAGCCAAGATCCGGAAGACAGCAACCAAGAGACCCAGTACTTC	CASSQDPEDSNQETQYF
TRBJ1-5	-	12	-	TRBV19	TGTGCCAGCACAACAGGTTATCAGCCCCAGCATTTT	CASTTGYQPQHF
TRBJ2-7	TRBD1	14	-	TRBV7-2	TGTGCCAGCAGCTTAACAACAGGGGTCTACGAGCAGTACTTC	CASSLTTGVYEQYF
TRBJ1-6	TRBD1	15	-	TRBV14	TGTGCCAGCAGCCAAGTAAGGACAGGGAATTCACCCCTCCACTTT	CASSQVRTGNSPLHF
TRBJ1-2	TRBD1	14	-	TRBV11-2	TGTGCCAGCACCAGGCTGACAGGGGGCGATGGCTACACCTTC	CASTRLTGGDGYTF
TRBJ2-2	TRBD2	20	-	TRBV7-3	TGTGCCAGCAGCTTAAGGGGGACTAGCGGGGGGAAAGCGAACACCGGGGAGCTGTTTTTT	CASSLRGTSGGKANTGELFF
TRBJ2-3	TRBD1	17	-	TRBV2	TGTGCCAGCAGGGTCGCCTCGTCCCAGGGGGGCACAGATACGCAGTATTTT	CASRVASSQGGTDTQYF
TRBJ1-1	TRBD1	13	-	TRBV4-1	TGCACCAGCAGCGAGGGGGCGACTACTGAAGCTTTCTTT	CTSSEGATTEAFF
TRBJ1-1	-	12	-	TRBV7-9	TGTGCCAGCAGCCTTGGTAGAGGATTGGCTTTCTTT	CASSLGRGLAFF
TRBJ2-6	-	16	-	TRBV6-5	TGTGCCAGCAGTTCGCAAACAGGGCCTGGGGCCAACGTCCTGACTTTC	CASSSQTGPGANVLTF
TRBJ1-2	-	13	-	TRBV2	TGTGCCAGCAGTGAAGAGGGAGCTTATGGCTACACCTTC	CASSEEGAYGYTF
TRBJ1-3	-	14	-	TRBV19	TGTGCCAGTAGTCCGGGACAAAGAAGGAACACCATATATTTT	CASSPGQRRNTIYF
TRBJ1-5	TRBD1	20	-	TRBV19	TGTGCCAGTAGTAAAAATTCCTGGGACAGGGGTTGGGAGGGATATCAGCCCCAGCATTTT	CASSKNSWDRGWEGYQPQHF
TRBJ2-5	TRBD2	17	-	TRBV11-2	TGTGCCAGCAGCCTGAAACTAGCGGGGGGTATTCACGGAACCCAGTACTTC	CASSLKLAGGIHGTQYF
TRBJ2-7	-	15	-	TRBV4-1	TGCGCCAGCAGCCCTAGAGTAGCGGAGACCTACGAGCAGTACTTC	CASSPRVAETYEQYF
TRBJ2-1	TRBD2	18	-	TRBV4-1	TGCGCCAGCAGCCAAAAGACCGGACTAGCGGGGCGAGGCAATGAGCAGTTCTTC	CASSQKTGLAGRGNEQFF
TRBJ1-2	-	13	-	TRBV9	TGTGCCAGCAGCGTACTACAGGGTAGTGGCTACACCTTC	CASSVLQGSGYTF
TRBJ1-2	-	20	-	TRBV4-1	TGCGCCAGCAGCATCCTACGATCTAACGAGGCGGAGTTAGCTAACTATGGCTACACCTTC	CASSILRSNEAELANYGYTF
TRBJ1-1	TRBD1	14	-	TRBV18	TGTGCCAGCTCACCCCAGGGGGAGAACACTGAAGCTTTCTTT	CASSPQGENTEAFF
TRBJ1-5	-	17	-	TRBV4-1	TGCGCCAGCAGCCAAGGCCCCAAGGGGTCTACTCATCAGCCCCAGCATTTT	CASSQGPKGSTHQPQHF
TRBJ2-2	-	19	-	TRBV27	TGTGCCAGCAGTCATCGGGAGACGGGTATTATAAGGGACACCGGGGAGCTGTTTTTT	CASSHRETGIIRDTGELFF
TRBJ2-5	-	18	once	TRBV2	TGTGCCAGCAGTGAAGGAAAGCAAGCTACACAGGGTAGGGAGACCCAGTACTTC	CASSEGKQATQGRETQYF
TRBJ2-1	TRBD2	13	-	TRBV9	TGTGCCAGCAGCGTAGGCGGTAGCGGGGGCCCAGTCTTC	CASSVGGSGGPVF
TRBJ1-6	-	16	-	TRBV5-1	TGCGCCAGCAGCTTGGAGAAGAGCTCCTATAATTCACCCCTCCACTTT	CASSLEKSSYNSPLHF
TRBJ2-3	TRBD2	19	-	TRBV10-3	TGTGCCATCAGTGAGCCGATAGTCCTAGCGGGGGGGAACACAGATACGCAGTATTTT	CAISEPIVLAGGNTDTQYF
TRBJ2-5	-	12	-	TRBV12-5	TGTGCCAGTGGTTTGAACTCGTGGACCCAGTACTTC	CASGLNSWTQYF
TRBJ2-7	-	16	few	TRBV27	TGTGCCAGCAGTTTAAACCACAGGATGGGCGTCTACGAGCAGTACTTC	CASSLNHRMGVYEQYF
TRBJ1-1	-	12	-	TRBV10-3	TGTGCCACCGCATTCAGGGTAACTGAAGCTTTCTTT	CATAFRVTEAFF
TRBJ1-1	-	18	-	TRBV12-5	TGTGCTAGTGGTTTGGTACTTACCCGGGAGGCTTCGAACACTGAAGCTTTCTTT	CASGLVLTREASNTEAFF
TRBJ2-6	-	17	-	TRBV7-9	TGTGCCAGCAGCTTAGAGTTTGGGGGCCGGGGGGCCAACGTCCTGACTTTC	CASSLEFGGRGANVLTF
TRBJ1-6	TRBD1	15	-	TRBV30	TGTGCCTGGAGAAACAGGGGCGTGTATAATTCCCCCCTCCACTTT	CAWRNRGVYNSPLHF
TRBJ2-3	-	15	-	TRBV4-3	TGCGCCAGCAGCCATTTAGCGGTCCGCACAGATACGCAGTATTTT	CASSHLAVRTDTQYF